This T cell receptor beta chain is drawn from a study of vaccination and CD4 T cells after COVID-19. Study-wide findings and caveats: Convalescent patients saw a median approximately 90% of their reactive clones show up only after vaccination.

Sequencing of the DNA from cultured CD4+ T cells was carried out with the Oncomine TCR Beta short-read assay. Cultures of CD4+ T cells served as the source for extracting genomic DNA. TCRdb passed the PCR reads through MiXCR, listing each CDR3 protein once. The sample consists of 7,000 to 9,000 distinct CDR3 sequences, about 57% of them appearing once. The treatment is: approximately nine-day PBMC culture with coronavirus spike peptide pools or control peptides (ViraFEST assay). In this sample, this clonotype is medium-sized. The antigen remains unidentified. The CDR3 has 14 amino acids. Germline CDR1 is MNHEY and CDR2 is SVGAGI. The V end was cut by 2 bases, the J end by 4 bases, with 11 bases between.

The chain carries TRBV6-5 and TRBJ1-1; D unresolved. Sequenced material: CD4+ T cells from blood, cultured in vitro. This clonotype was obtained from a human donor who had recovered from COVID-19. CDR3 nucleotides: TGTGCCAGCAGTTACCCCGAGGTCGCCACTGAAGCTTTCTTT. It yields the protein CASSYPEVATEAFF.